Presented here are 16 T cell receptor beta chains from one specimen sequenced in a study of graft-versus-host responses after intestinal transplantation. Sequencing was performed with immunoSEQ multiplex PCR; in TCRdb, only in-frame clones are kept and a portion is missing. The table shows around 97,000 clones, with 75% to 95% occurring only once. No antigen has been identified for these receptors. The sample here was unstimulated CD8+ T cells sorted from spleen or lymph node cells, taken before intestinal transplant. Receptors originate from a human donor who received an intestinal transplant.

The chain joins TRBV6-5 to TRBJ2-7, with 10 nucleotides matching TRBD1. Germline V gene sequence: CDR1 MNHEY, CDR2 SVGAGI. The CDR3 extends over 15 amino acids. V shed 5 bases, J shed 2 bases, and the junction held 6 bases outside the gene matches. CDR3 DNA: TGTGCCAGCAGTACCGGGACAGGGGACCCCTACGAGCAGTACTTC. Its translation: CASSTGTGDPYEQYF.

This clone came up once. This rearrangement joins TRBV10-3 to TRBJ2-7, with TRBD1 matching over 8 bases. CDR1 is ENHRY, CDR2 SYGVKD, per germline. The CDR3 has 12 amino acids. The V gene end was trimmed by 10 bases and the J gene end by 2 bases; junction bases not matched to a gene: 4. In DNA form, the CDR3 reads TGTGCCACCGGACAGGGTGCCTACGAGCAGTACTTC. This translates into CATGQGAYEQYF.

The CDR3 loop reads CASSQEGEQYF. CDR3 sequence (DNA): TGCGCCAGCAGCCAAGAAGGCGAGCAGTACTTC. V and J are TRBV4-1 and TRBJ2-7; D is unclear. Germline-derived CDR1 and CDR2 are MGHRA and YSYEKL. Trimming took 0 bases from V and 6 from J, leaving 3 bases between them. The length of the CDR3 is 11 residues.

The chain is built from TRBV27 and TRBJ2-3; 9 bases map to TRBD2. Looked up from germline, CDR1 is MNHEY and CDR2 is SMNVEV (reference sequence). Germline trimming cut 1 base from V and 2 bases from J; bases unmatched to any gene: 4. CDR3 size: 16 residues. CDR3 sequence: CASSLWPSGATDTQYF. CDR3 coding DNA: TGTGCCAGCAGTTTATGGCCTAGCGGGGCCACAGATACGCAGTATTTT.

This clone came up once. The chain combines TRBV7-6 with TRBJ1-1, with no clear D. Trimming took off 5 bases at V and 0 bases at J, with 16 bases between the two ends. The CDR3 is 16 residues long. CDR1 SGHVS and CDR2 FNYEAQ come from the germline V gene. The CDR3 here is CASSLLGPGVNTEAFF. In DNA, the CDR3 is TGTGCCAGCAGCCTTCTTGGGCCAGGAGTGAACACTGAAGCTTTCTTT.

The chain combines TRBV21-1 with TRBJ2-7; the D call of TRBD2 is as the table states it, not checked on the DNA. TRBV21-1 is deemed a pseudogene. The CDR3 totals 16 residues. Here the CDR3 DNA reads TGTGCCAGCAGCAACATCTTCCTAGCGGGAGGTTACGAGCAGTACTTC. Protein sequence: CASSNIFLAGGYEQYF.

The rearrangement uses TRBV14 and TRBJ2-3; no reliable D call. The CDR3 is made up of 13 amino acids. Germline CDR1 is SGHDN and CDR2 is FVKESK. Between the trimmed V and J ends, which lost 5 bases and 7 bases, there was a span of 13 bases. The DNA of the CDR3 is TGTGCCAGCAGCGAACCCACATCTTATACGCAGTATTTT. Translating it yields CASSEPTSYTQYF.

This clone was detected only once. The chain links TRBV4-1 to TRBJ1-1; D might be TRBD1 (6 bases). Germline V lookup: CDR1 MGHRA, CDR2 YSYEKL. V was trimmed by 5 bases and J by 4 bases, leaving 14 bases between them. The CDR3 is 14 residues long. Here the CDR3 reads CASSSRQAATEAFF. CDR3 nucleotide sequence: TGCGCCAGCAGCTCCAGACAGGCCGCCACTGAAGCTTTCTTT.

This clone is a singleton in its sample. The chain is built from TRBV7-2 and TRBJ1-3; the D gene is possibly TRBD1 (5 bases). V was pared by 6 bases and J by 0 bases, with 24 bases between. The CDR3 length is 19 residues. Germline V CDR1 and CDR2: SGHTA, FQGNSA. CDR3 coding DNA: TGTGCCAGCAGGCAGGCAGGGTGGAACTTTTTAAGCTCTGGAAACACCATATATTTT. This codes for CASRQAGWNFLSSGNTIYF. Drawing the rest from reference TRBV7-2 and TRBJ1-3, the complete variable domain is GAGVSQSPSNKVTEKGKDVELRCDPISGHTALYWYRQSLGQGLEFLIYFQGNSAPDKSGLPSDRFSAERTGGSVSTLTIQRTQQEDSAVYLCASRQAGWNFLSSGNTIYFGEGSWLTVV.

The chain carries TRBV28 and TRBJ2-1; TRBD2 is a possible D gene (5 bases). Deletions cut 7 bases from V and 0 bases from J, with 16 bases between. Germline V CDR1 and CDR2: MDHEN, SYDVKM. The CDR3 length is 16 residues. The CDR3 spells CASMFNSGSSYNEQFF. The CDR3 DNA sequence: TGTGCCAGCATGTTCAACAGCGGCAGCTCCTACAATGAGCAGTTCTTC.

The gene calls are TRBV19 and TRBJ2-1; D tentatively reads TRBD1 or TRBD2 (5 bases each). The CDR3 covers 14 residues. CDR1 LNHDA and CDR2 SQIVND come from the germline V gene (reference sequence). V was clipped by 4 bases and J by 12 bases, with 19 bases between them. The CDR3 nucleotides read TGTGCCAGTAGTACCCGGCCCGGGGCAGTGGGGCAGTTCTTC. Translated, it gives CASSTRPGAVGQFF.

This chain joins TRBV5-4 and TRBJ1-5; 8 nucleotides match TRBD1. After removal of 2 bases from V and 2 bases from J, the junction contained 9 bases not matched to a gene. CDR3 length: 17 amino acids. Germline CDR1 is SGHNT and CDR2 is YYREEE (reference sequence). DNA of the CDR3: TGTGCCAGCAGCTTTCCCGGGACAGGTAATGGCAATCAGCCCCAGCATTTT. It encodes CASSFPGTGNGNQPQHF.

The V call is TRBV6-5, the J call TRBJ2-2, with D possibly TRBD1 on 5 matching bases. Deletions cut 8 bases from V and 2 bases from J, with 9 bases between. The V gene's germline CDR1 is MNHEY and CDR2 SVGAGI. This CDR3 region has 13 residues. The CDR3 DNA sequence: TGTGCCAGCGAAGGACACAACACCGGGGAGCTGTTTTTT. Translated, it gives CASEGHNTGELFF.

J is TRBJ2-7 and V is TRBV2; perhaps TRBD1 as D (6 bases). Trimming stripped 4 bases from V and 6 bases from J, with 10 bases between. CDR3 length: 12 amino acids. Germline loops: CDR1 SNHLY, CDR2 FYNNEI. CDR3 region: CASSASRGEQYF. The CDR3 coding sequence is TGTGCCAGCAGTGCGAGCAGGGGCGAGCAGTACTTC.

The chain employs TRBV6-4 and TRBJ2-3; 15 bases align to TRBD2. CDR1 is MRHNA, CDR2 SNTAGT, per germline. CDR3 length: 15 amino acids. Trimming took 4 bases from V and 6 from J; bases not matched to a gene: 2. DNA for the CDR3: TGTGCCAGCAGTGGGACTAGCGGGGGGGCCGATACGCAGTATTTT. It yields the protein CASSGTSGGADTQYF.

The CDR3 loop is CASSYPTSVTDTQYF. The CDR3 DNA follows: TGTGCCAGCAGTTACCCGACTAGCGTCACAGATACGCAGTATTTT. The chain links TRBV6-5 to TRBJ2-3; the match to TRBD2 covers 8 bases. Germline trimming cut 2 bases from V and 2 bases from J; bases unmatched to any gene: 3. There are 15 residues in the CDR3. Germline V gene sequence: CDR1 MNHEY, CDR2 SVGAGI.